This is a list of T cell receptor beta chains from one sample in a study of blood T cell repertoires in COVID-19. Clones were sequenced by immunoSEQ multiplex PCR, and TCRdb holds only the in-frame ones, with some missing. This table holds tens of thousands of clones, approximately 80% found once. Sequenced: peripheral blood. The receptor source for this set is a human donor in a cohort sampled during active or convalescent COVID-19. CDR3s include the opening cysteine and the closing phenylalanine or tryptophan. The D gene is left open where the match is weak. Some rows mark clone size as missing; the rest say once, few, many or name a class of expanded clone.

d_gene,abundance,j_gene,v_gene,CDR3nt,CDR3aa
TRBD1,.,TRBJ1-3,TRBV9,TGTGCCAGCAGCGAGGGAGATACCGGGACAGGGATTGGAAACACCATATATTTT,CASSEGDTGTGIGNTIYF
.,.,TRBJ1-2,TRBV28,TGTGCCAGCCATGGGGGGGGCTACACCTTC,CASHGGGYTF
TRBD2,.,TRBJ2-3,TRBV6-2/TRBV6-3,TGTGCCAGCAGTTCTTTTCTTTTTCCCCGGACTAGCGGGGGGGAAACAGATACGCAGTATTTT,CASSSFLFPRTSGGETDTQYF
.,.,TRBJ2-5,TRBV4-3,TGCGCCAGCAGCCAAGATCCCAATCCAGGGACCCAGTACTTC,CASSQDPNPGTQYF
TRBD2,once,TRBJ2-7,TRBV7-3,TGTGCCAGCAGTTTAGCGGGGGGCTCCTACGAGCAGTACTTC,CASSLAGGSYEQYF
TRBD1,.,TRBJ2-7,TRBV6-6,TGTGCCAGCAGCAGGACAGGTGACTACGAGCAGTACTTC,CASSRTGDYEQYF
.,.,TRBJ2-3,TRBV27,TGTGCCACCAAAGAGGAGGGGTTTGGTATTGGCACAGATACGCAGTATTTT,CATKEEGFGIGTDTQYF
TRBD2,.,TRBJ2-5,TRBV4-1,TGCGCCAGCAGCCCACCTAGGGGCCTAGCGGGGGGGGCGTACCAAGAGACCCAGTACTTC,CASSPPRGLAGGAYQETQYF
.,.,TRBJ1-1,TRBV10-3,TGTGCCATCAGCCCTCGGGCGACAGCCTCGAACACTGAAGCTTTCTTT,CAISPRATASNTEAFF
TRBD2,.,TRBJ2-7,TRBV30,TGTGCCTGGAGGAGGCTAGCGGGGGACTACGAGCAGTACTTC,CAWRRLAGDYEQYF
TRBD1,.,TRBJ2-2,TRBV7-3,TGTGCCAGCTCTGCCAGACAGGGGGTCACCGGGGAGCTGTTTTTT,CASSARQGVTGELFF
TRBD2,few,TRBJ2-7,TRBV5-1,TGCGCCAGCGGACTAGCGGGGGACTCCTACGAGCAGTACTTC,CASGLAGDSYEQYF
.,.,TRBJ1-2,TRBV5-4,TGTGCCAGCAGCTTGAACAGCTATGGCTACACCTTC,CASSLNSYGYTF
TRBD1,few,TRBJ1-1,TRBV7-2,TGTGCCAGCAGCTTGCCAACGGGACAGAGGAACACTGAAGCTTTCTTT,CASSLPTGQRNTEAFF
TRBD2,.,TRBJ2-2,TRBV12-5,TGTGCTAGTGGTTTGAATAGCGGGCCGAACACCGGGGAGCTGTTTTTT,CASGLNSGPNTGELFF
TRBD2,.,TRBJ2-3,TRBV9,TGTGCCAGCAGCGTAGAAAAGGGGCTAGCGGGGGGCTATTCCCGAGATACGCAGTATTTT,CASSVEKGLAGGYSRDTQYF
.,.,TRBJ2-2,TRBV15,TGTGCCACCAGCCATACAGTGTCTGGACGGACTATGACCGGGGAGCTGTTTTTT,CATSHTVSGRTMTGELFF
.,.,TRBJ1-2,TRBV10-3,TGTGCCATCAGTGTAGGTCAGGGCTATGGCTACACCTTC,CAISVGQGYGYTF
.,.,TRBJ1-2,TRBV5-4,TGTGCCACCCATAGCGAAGTGCCGCCAACTAACTATGGCTACACCTTC,CATHSEVPPTNYGYTF
TRBD1,.,TRBJ2-2,TRBV19,TGTGCCAGTAGTATTTGGACAGGGGAGATCGGGGAGCTGTTTTTT,CASSIWTGEIGELFF
.,.,TRBJ2-7,TRBV7-2,TGTGCCAGCAGTTACGGGTTTTCCCAAGGCGACGAGCAGTACTTC,CASSYGFSQGDEQYF
.,.,TRBJ1-4,TRBV3-1/TRBV3-2,TGTGCCAGCAGCCAAGAGCGGGGGGAAAAACTGTTTTTT,CASSQERGEKLFF
.,.,TRBJ2-7,TRBV18,TGTGCCAGCTCATCATCTGACAGGGGAGGGGAGCAGTACTTC,CASSSSDRGGEQYF
TRBD2,.,TRBJ2-3,TRBV9,TGTGCCAGCAGCGCCGTTTCTAGCGGGAACACAGATACGCAGTATTTT,CASSAVSSGNTDTQYF
.,.,TRBJ2-7,TRBV10-3,TGTGCCATCAGCGGTACAGGGAACGAGCAGTACTTC,CAISGTGNEQYF
.,.,TRBJ1-4,TRBV20-1,TGCAGTGCTAGTGCGGGGGGGGCTAATGAAAAACTGTTTTTT,CSASAGGANEKLFF
TRBD1,.,TRBJ2-5,TRBV10-1,TGCGCCAGCAGAACCGGGACAGCGAGGACCCAGTACTTC,CASRTGTARTQYF
.,.,TRBJ2-1,TRBV10-3,TGTGCCATCTGTAGCAGGGAAGCAAACAATGAGCAGTTCTTC,CAICSREANNEQFF
TRBD1,.,TRBJ2-3,TRBV9,TGTGCCAGCAGCGTTTCCGGACAGGGCGGCACAGATACGCAGTATTTT,CASSVSGQGGTDTQYF
TRBD2,.,TRBJ2-2,TRBV30,TGTGCCTGGAGTTTTAGCGGGGGGACGAACACCGGGGAGCTGTTTTTT,CAWSFSGGTNTGELFF
TRBD2,.,TRBJ2-4,TRBV6-5,TGTGCCAGCAAAAAAGGACTAGCGGGGCGGTTAGAGTACTTC,CASKKGLAGRLEYF
.,.,TRBJ2-3,TRBV3-1/TRBV3-2,TGTGCCAGCAGCCAAGATAAAACTAGGGCAACAGATACGCAGTATTTT,CASSQDKTRATDTQYF
.,.,TRBJ1-1,TRBV12-3/TRBV12-4,TGTGCCAGCAGTTTGGGCCAGAACACTGAAGCTTTCTTT,CASSLGQNTEAFF